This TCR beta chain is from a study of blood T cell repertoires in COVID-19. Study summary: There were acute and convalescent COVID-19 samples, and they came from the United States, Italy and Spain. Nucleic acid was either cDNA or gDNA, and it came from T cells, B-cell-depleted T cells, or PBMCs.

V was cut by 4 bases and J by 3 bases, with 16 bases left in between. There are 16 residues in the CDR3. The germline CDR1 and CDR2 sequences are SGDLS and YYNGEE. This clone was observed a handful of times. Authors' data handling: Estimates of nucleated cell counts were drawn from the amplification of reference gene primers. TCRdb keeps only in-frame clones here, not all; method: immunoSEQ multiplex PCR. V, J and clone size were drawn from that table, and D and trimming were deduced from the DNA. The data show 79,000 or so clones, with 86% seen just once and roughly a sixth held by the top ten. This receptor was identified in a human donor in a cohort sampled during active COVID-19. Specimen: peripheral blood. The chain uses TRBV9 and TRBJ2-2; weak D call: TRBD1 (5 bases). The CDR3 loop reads CASSPQGTGYTGELFF. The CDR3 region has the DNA TGTGCCAGCAGCCCCCAGGGAACAGGCTACACCGGGGAGCTGTTTTTT.